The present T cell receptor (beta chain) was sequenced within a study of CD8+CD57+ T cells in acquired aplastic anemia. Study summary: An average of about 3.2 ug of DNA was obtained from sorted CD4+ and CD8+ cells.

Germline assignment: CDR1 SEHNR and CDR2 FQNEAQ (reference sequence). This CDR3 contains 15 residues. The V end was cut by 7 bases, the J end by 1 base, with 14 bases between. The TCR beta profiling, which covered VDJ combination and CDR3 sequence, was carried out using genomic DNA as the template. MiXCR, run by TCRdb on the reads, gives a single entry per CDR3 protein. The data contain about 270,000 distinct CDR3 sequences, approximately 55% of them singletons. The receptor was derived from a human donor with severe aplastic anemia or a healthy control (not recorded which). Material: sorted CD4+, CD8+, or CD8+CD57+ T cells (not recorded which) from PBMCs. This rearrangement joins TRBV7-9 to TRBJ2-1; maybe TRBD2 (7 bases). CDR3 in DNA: TGTGCCAGCAAAGGGGGGGCCAGGTCCTACAATGAGCAGTTCTTC. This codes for CASKGGARSYNEQFF. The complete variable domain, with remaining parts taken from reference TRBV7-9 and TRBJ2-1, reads DTGVSQNPRHKITKRGQNVTFRCDPISEHNRLYWYRQTLGQGPEFLTYFQNEAQLEKSRLLSDRFSAERPKGSFSTLEIQRTEQGDSAMYLCASKGGARSYNEQFFGPGTRLTVL.